The rows below give T cell receptor beta chains drawn from one sample of a study of OX40 agonist ivuxolimab in advanced cancers. Sequencing used immunoSEQ multiplex PCR; TCRdb keeps in-frame clones, though not all of them. The data contain 65,000 to 90,000 clones, about 90% of them singletons. The sample was CD4+ or CD8+ T cells sorted from blood, taken in a trial of the OX40 agonist ivuxolimab. The receptors shown here come from an adult with an advanced solid tumor such as melanoma, head and neck, liver or kidney cancer. The CDR3 runs from the conserved cysteine through the conserved F or W. Each record gives: V gene, clone size, J gene, D gene, CDR3 protein, CDR3 DNA. A D gene is named only where the DNA matches it firmly. Clone size is shown for a subset of rows, as once, few, many or a class of expanded clone.

>TRBV7-4|-|TRBJ2-3|-
CASPWRGARSGTDTQYF
TGTGCCAGCCCCTGGAGGGGGGCGAGATCAGGCACAGATACGCAGTATTTT
>TRBV7-8|once|TRBJ2-7|TRBD1
CASSSRDRGRRDEQYF
TGTGCCAGCAGCTCCCGGGACAGGGGCCGCCGGGACGAGCAGTACTTC
>TRBV10-1|-|TRBJ2-1|-
CASSDRTAGPNEQFF
TGCGCCAGCAGTGATAGGACAGCGGGACCCAATGAGCAGTTCTTC
>TRBV19|-|TRBJ1-1|TRBD1
CASQGAVEAFF
TGTGCCAGTCAGGGGGCGGTTGAAGCTTTCTTT
>TRBV10-1|-|TRBJ2-1|TRBD2
CASREDGTSGNEQFF
TGCGCCAGCAGAGAAGACGGGACTAGCGGGAATGAGCAGTTCTTC
>TRBV7-8|-|TRBJ1-5|-
CASSPHAGRGNQPQHF
TGTGCCAGCAGCCCACACGCCGGACGGGGGAATCAGCCCCAGCATTTT
>TRBV28|-|TRBJ1-6|-
CASSFMGQTLHF
TGTGCCAGCAGTTTTATGGGGCAAACCCTCCACTTT
>TRBV5-1|-|TRBJ2-1|-
CASSGDPNYNEQFF
TGCGCCAGCAGCGGCGACCCTAACTACAATGAGCAGTTCTTC
>TRBV4-1|once|TRBJ2-7|TRBD2
CASSPSELAGSHEQYF
TGCGCCAGCAGCCCGTCAGAACTAGCGGGGTCTCACGAGCAGTACTTC
>TRBV27|few|TRBJ1-5|-
CASSWAGVGQPQHF
TGTGCCAGCAGTTGGGCGGGGGTGGGCCAGCCCCAGCATTTT
>TRBV7-9|-|TRBJ1-5|-
CASSSTGPQHF
TGTGCCAGCAGCTCGACCGGGCCCCAGCATTTT
>TRBV7-9|-|TRBJ2-2|-
CASSLLPGELFF
TGTGCCAGCAGCTTACTACCCGGGGAGCTGTTTTTT
>TRBV6-5|once|TRBJ2-1|TRBD2
CASTPSGGGYNEQFF
TGTGCCAGCACTCCCTCGGGGGGGGGATACAATGAGCAGTTCTTC
>TRBV6-5|-|TRBJ1-4|-
CASTWGEPEMFF
TGTGCCAGCACCTGGGGGGAACCAGAGATGTTTTTT
>TRBV10-3|-|TRBJ2-7|-
CAISDGRSYEQYF
TGTGCCATCAGTGATGGCAGATCCTACGAGCAGTACTTC
>TRBV5-5|-|TRBJ2-7|-
CASSFQDINRLYEQYF
TGTGCCAGCAGCTTCCAGGACATCAATCGACTTTACGAGCAGTACTTC
>TRBV13|-|TRBJ2-7|-
CASSGYKGEQYF
TGTGCCAGCAGCGGGTACAAGGGCGAGCAGTACTTC
>TRBV28|-|TRBJ2-3|TRBD2
CASSPAGTSGIWGVDTQYF
TGTGCCAGCAGCCCAGCCGGGACTAGCGGTATATGGGGTGTAGATACGCAGTATTTT
>TRBV10-2|few|TRBJ1-1|-
CASSEMPGEMNTEAFF
TGCGCCAGCAGTGAGATGCCAGGAGAGATGAACACTGAAGCTTTCTTT
>TRBV6-5|-|TRBJ2-5|-
CASSMTGGEPTQYF
TGTGCCAGCTCAATGACAGGCGGAGAGCCGACCCAGTACTTC
>TRBV19|-|TRBJ1-1|-
CASSPTVDLNTEAFF
TGTGCCAGTAGTCCGACAGTTGATCTAAACACTGAAGCTTTCTTT
>TRBV4-1|-|TRBJ1-4|-
CASSQVSATNEKLFF
TGCGCCAGCAGCCAAGTCAGTGCAACTAATGAAAAACTGTTTTTT
>TRBV11-2|-|TRBJ2-7|TRBD1
CASSPGTVYEQYF
TGTGCCAGCAGCCCCGGGACAGTCTACGAGCAGTACTTC
>TRBV19|-|TRBJ2-6|-
CASSYRAGANVLTF
TGTGCCAGTAGTTACAGGGCCGGGGCCAACGTCCTGACTTTC
>TRBV7-3|-|TRBJ2-3|TRBD2
CASASGTSGTDTQYF
TGTGCCAGCGCATCCGGGACTAGCGGCACAGATACGCAGTATTTT
>TRBV10-1|-|TRBJ2-3|TRBD2
CASSSLAGQSTDTQYF
TGCGCCAGCAGTAGCCTAGCGGGGCAAAGCACAGATACGCAGTATTTT
>TRBV5-6|-|TRBJ2-3|-
CASSLGDTYTDTQYF
TGTGCCAGCAGCTTGGGGGACACCTACACAGATACGCAGTATTTT
>TRBV2|few|TRBJ1-2|-
CASSDRVRVDGYTF
TGTGCCAGCAGTGATAGGGTCAGAGTCGATGGCTACACCTTC
>TRBV27|-|TRBJ2-1|TRBD2
CASSLLAGGPKDNEQFF
TGTGCCAGCAGTCTACTAGCGGGGGGGCCCAAGGACAATGAGCAGTTCTTC
>TRBV28|-|TRBJ1-5|-
CASSPGARRPQHF
TGTGCCAGCAGCCCCGGAGCCCGGCGGCCCCAGCATTTT
>TRBV6-5|-|TRBJ2-3|-
CASSYTRVTDTQYF
TGTGCCAGCAGTTACACTAGGGTCACAGATACGCAGTATTTT
>TRBV11-2|-|TRBJ1-1|-
CASSTGNTEAFF
TGTGCCAGCAGCACCGGAAACACTGAAGCTTTCTTT
>TRBV4-1|-|TRBJ1-1|TRBD1
CASSHGQGMNTEAFF
TGCGCCAGCAGCCACGGACAGGGCATGAACACTGAAGCTTTCTTT
>TRBV19|-|TRBJ1-1|-
CASSIGAEAFF
TGTGCCAGTAGTATAGGGGCTGAAGCTTTCTTT
>TRBV18|few|TRBJ2-7|TRBD1
CASSAGTVTYEQYF
TGTGCCAGCTCAGCAGGGACAGTAACGTACGAGCAGTACTTC
>TRBV27|-|TRBJ1-2|TRBD1
CASSLSSGQTLYGYTF
TGTGCCAGCAGTTTATCTTCGGGACAGACCCTCTATGGCTACACCTTC
>TRBV4-1|-|TRBJ2-7|TRBD2
CASSSTSGGTYEQYF
TGCGCCAGCAGCTCCACCTCGGGGGGGACCTACGAGCAGTACTTC
>TRBV27|-|TRBJ1-6|-
CASSFGDANTNSPLHF
TGTGCCAGCAGTTTTGGTGACGCGAATACGAATTCACCCCTCCACTTT
>TRBV13|once|TRBJ1-2|TRBD1
CASSLSQGDYYGYTF
TGTGCCAGCAGCTTATCCCAGGGGGACTACTATGGCTACACCTTC
>TRBV27|-|TRBJ2-4|-
CASSNRWAKNIQYF
TGTGCCAGCAGTAACAGGTGGGCCAAAAACATTCAGTACTTC
>TRBV6-1|-|TRBJ1-1|-
CASRFMNTEAFF
TGTGCCAGCAGGTTCATGAACACTGAAGCTTTCTTT
>TRBV9|-|TRBJ2-7|-
CASSRGVSYEQYF
TGTGCCAGCAGCAGGGGGGTCTCCTACGAGCAGTACTTC
>TRBV2|-|TRBJ2-7|-
CASTPGETMQYF
TGTGCCAGCACCCCCGGGGAGACAATGCAGTACTTC
>TRBV19|-|TRBJ2-3|-
CASSLLRTSTDTQYF
TGTGCCAGCAGTCTTTTAAGAACTAGCACAGATACGCAGTATTTT
>TRBV27|once|TRBJ1-1|-
CASSIGRRAEAFF
TGTGCCAGCTCTATTGGGAGGAGGGCTGAAGCTTTCTTT
>TRBV5-1|-|TRBJ2-7|-
CASSLRQDSYEQYF
TGCGCCAGCAGCTTGCGTCAGGATTCCTACGAGCAGTACTTC
>TRBV6-6|once|TRBJ2-1|TRBD2
CASSILSISGRSEQFF
TGTGCCAGCAGCATCTTAAGTATTAGCGGGAGAAGTGAGCAGTTCTTC
>TRBV27|-|TRBJ2-5|-
CASRYRAGIGETQYF
TGTGCCAGCAGGTACAGGGCGGGGATCGGGGAGACCCAGTACTTC
>TRBV19|-|TRBJ2-7|-
CASSRDSYEQYF
TGTGCCAGTAGCAGGGACTCCTACGAGCAGTACTTC
>TRBV7-9|-|TRBJ1-1|-
CASRPSTANTEAFF
TGTGCCAGCAGACCCTCCACAGCGAACACTGAAGCTTTCTTT
>TRBV13|-|TRBJ2-7|-
CASSPGASSYEQYF
TGTGCCAGCAGCCCGGGGGCTAGCTCCTACGAGCAGTACTTC
>TRBV27|once|TRBJ2-2|TRBD2
CASSLSQRERGGELFF
TGTGCCAGCAGTTTATCTCAGCGGGAGAGGGGCGGGGAGCTGTTTTTT
>TRBV6-4|-|TRBJ2-1|-
CASSDSSAGDYNEQFF
TGTGCCAGCAGTGACTCGTCCGCAGGGGACTACAATGAGCAGTTCTTC